Each of the 24 T cell receptor beta chains below was sequenced from the same sample in a study of cytomegalovirus exposure and HLA in healthy donors. It was with 60 Vbeta and 13 Jbeta primers that the PCR ran. Using immunoSEQ multiplex PCR, the repertoire was profiled, and TCRdb retains in-frame clones only, with some absent. The data hold approximately 70,000 clones, with more than 60% observed a single time. The sequenced sample consisted of PBMCs. These receptors were obtained from a male donor in good health and CMV-seropositive.

This clone has a handful of counts. The V call is TRBV11-3, the J call TRBJ2-7; D may be TRBD1 (6 bases). The germline gives CDR1 SGHNT, CDR2 YENEEA. The CDR3 totals 18 residues. Trimming shortened V by 0 bases and J by 2 bases, and 20 bases separated the two germline ends. This CDR3 reads CASSLDLNRTEGTYEQYF. The CDR3 DNA follows: TGTGCCAGCAGCTTAGATCTAAACCGGACAGAAGGCACCTACGAGCAGTACTTC.

This sequence joins TRBV7-2 and TRBJ1-5, with unresolved D. V was cut by 4 bases and J by 7 bases, with 17 bases left in between. Germline CDR1 SGHTA, CDR2 FQGNSA. The CDR3 spans 15 residues. The CDR3 protein is CASSSEGSALQPQHF. In DNA form, the CDR3 reads TGTGCCAGCAGCTCCGAGGGCTCAGCCCTACAGCCCCAGCATTTT.

This clone was observed a handful of times. This chain links TRBV2 with TRBJ1-2; TRBD1 matches at 7 bases. Germline V lookup: CDR1 SNHLY, CDR2 FYNNEI. The CDR3 covers 12 residues. With V trimmed by 11 bases and J by 7 bases, 10 bases remained unmatched. The CDR3 spells CAGVRDRSGYTF. CDR3 DNA: TGTGCCGGGGTCCGGGACAGAAGTGGCTACACCTTC.

A single count supports this clone. V is TRBV7-7 and J is TRBJ2-2; the D is unclear. The V gene's germline CDR1 is SSHAT and CDR2 FNYEAQ (reference sequence). With 3 bases removed from V and 8 bases from J, the gap between germline ends came to 10 bases. This CDR3 spans 13 amino acids. The CDR3 DNA follows: TGTGCCAGCAGCTTTATCTCCTTGGGGGAGCTGTTTTTT. This encodes CASSFISLGELFF.

J is TRBJ1-4 and V is TRBV7-9; 12 positions match TRBD1. Germline V lookup: CDR1 SEHNR, CDR2 FQNEAQ (reference sequence). The CDR3 sequence is 16 residues long. V was pared by 3 bases and J by 4 bases, with 3 bases of the junction left unmatched. The CDR3 spells CASSLGQGAINEKLFF. Written as DNA, the CDR3 is TGTGCCAGCAGCTTGGGACAGGGGGCGATTAATGAAAAACTGTTTTTT.

The chain uses TRBV5-5 and TRBJ1-3; 8 bases map to TRBD1. V lost 5 bases to trimming and J lost 3 bases; unmatched junction nucleotides: 7. The CDR3 has 15 residues. CDR1 is SGHKS and CDR2 is YYEKEE in the germline V gene (reference sequence). As DNA, the CDR3 is TGTGCCAGCAGTCCTTACGACAGGGGTGGAAACACCATATATTTT. This encodes CASSPYDRGGNTIYF.

The gene calls are TRBV15 and TRBJ2-2; TRBD2 aligns across 7 bases. The CDR3 spans 17 residues. Germline CDR1 and CDR2: LNHNV and YYDKDF (reference sequence). V trimming: 3 bases; J trimming: 4 bases; junction bases outside the gene matches: 11. CDR3 amino acids: CATSRGVGGLGTGELFF. The CDR3 DNA is TGTGCCACCAGCAGGGGAGTGGGAGGGTTGGGCACCGGGGAGCTGTTTTTT.

The rearrangement uses TRBV10-1 and TRBJ2-1; TRBD1 might be the D (6 bases). Trimming left V 8 bases short and J 0 bases short, with 11 bases between. This CDR3 spans 14 amino acids. Per germline, CDR1 WNHNN and CDR2 SYGVQD (reference sequence). The CDR3 DNA follows: TGCGCCAGCCTGGACAGCCGCTCCTACAATGAGCAGTTCTTC. Protein sequence: CASLDSRSYNEQFF.

The chain links TRBV7-2 to TRBJ2-2; no definite D call. Trimming removed 2 bases from V and 3 bases from J, with 7 bases in between. Looked up from germline, CDR1 is SGHTA and CDR2 is FQGNSA. The CDR3 consists of 14 residues. The CDR3 bases are TGTGCCAGCAGCTTATACGGAGACACCGGGGAGCTGTTTTTT. Protein product: CASSLYGDTGELFF.

Notes on this clone: The same CDR3 is also encoded by other DNA sequences in this sample. The J gene is TRBJ1-5, the V gene TRBV30, with 8 bases lining up with TRBD1. This CDR3 has 14 amino acids. Germline CDR1 is GTSNPN and CDR2 is SVGIG (reference sequence). Trimming cost V 2 bases and J 5 bases; bases outside gene matches: 5. As DNA, the CDR3 is TGTGCCTGGAGTATAGGACAGGGACATCAGCCCCAGCATTTT. Amino acid sequence: CAWSIGQGHQPQHF.

The chain carries TRBV2 and TRBJ2-7, with 9 bases that match TRBD1. The J segment lost 3 bases and the V segment lost 8 bases, leaving 5 bases of the junction unmatched. The CDR3 consists of 13 residues. The germline V gene encodes CDR1 SNHLY and CDR2 FYNNEI. CDR3 amino acids: CASSRDRVYEQYF. CDR3 nucleotide sequence: TGTGCCAGCTCCCGGGACAGGGTCTACGAGCAGTACTTC.

J is TRBJ2-4 and V is TRBV6-1; tentative D call: TRBD2 (5 bases). CDR3 length: 13 amino acids. V was shortened by 7 bases and J by 5 bases, with 12 bases between the two germline ends. CDR1 and CDR2 (germline): MNHNS, SASEGT. The CDR3 here is CASKAEIENIQYF. The CDR3 bases are TGTGCCAGCAAAGCGGAGATAGAAAACATTCAGTACTTC.

This clone was detected only once. The chain links TRBV5-1 to TRBJ2-1, with 13 bases identical to TRBD2. The CDR3 is 18 residues long. The germline CDR1 and CDR2 sequences are SGHRS and YFSETQ. V was pared by 7 bases and J by 0 bases, with 10 bases of the junction left unmatched. CDR3 sequence: CASRGLAGSPSSYNEQFF. For the CDR3, the DNA is TGCGCCAGCCGGGGACTAGCGGGATCCCCCAGCTCCTACAATGAGCAGTTCTTC.

This clone was counted only a few times. The gene calls are TRBV7-6 and TRBJ2-2, with TRBD1 as a possible D gene (5 bases). The CDR3 runs 16 residues. V gave up 1 base and J gave up 3 bases, with 12 bases separating them. The germline V gene has CDR1 SGHVS and CDR2 FNYEAQ. CDR3 residues: CASSLELDTYTGELFF. The CDR3 DNA follows: TGTGCCAGCAGCTTAGAACTGGACACATACACCGGGGAGCTGTTTTTT.

This chain uses TRBV6-1 with TRBJ2-7; 7 bases match TRBD2. The CDR3 contains 13 residues. With 6 bases clipped from V and 2 bases from J, the junction kept 4 bases outside the gene matches. Germline V CDR1 and CDR2: MNHNS, SASEGT. In DNA form, the CDR3 reads TGTGCCAGCAGCGAAAGCGGGACCTACGAGCAGTACTTC. Translation gives CASSESGTYEQYF.

The chain combines TRBV6-1 with TRBJ2-7; D is undetermined. Deletions cut 6 bases from V and 0 bases from J, with 6 bases between. Germline loops: CDR1 MNHNS, CDR2 SASEGT. This CDR3 is built from 12 residues. The CDR3 DNA sequence: TGTGCCAGCAGCTTGAGCTCCTACGAGCAGTACTTC. Translation gives CASSLSSYEQYF.

V and J are TRBV7-3 and TRBJ1-1; D not certain. Germline V gene lookup returns CDR1 SGHTA and CDR2 FQGTGA. The CDR3 loop spans 13 amino acids. Trimming stripped 5 bases from V and 3 bases from J, with 10 bases between. CDR3 region: CASSRQEDTEAFF. The CDR3 DNA reads TGTGCCAGCAGCCGTCAGGAGGACACTGAAGCTTTCTTT. Filled out from reference TRBV7-3 and TRBJ1-1, the complete variable domain reads GAGVSQTPSNKVTEKGKYVELRCDPISGHTALYWYRQSLGQGPEFLIYFQGTGAADDSGLPNDRFFAVRPEGSVSTLKIQRTERGDSAVYLCASSRQEDTEAFFGQGTRLTVV.

The chain has TRBV7-9 and TRBJ2-1, with 7 bases that match TRBD1. Germline CDR1 reads SEHNR; CDR2 reads FQNEAQ (reference sequence). The CDR3 contains 19 residues. Trimming removed 3 bases from V and 0 bases from J; junction bases left unmatched: 14. The CDR3 region is CASSLGLGDSFSSYNEQFF. Here the CDR3 DNA reads TGTGCCAGCAGCTTGGGGTTAGGGGACAGCTTTAGCTCCTACAATGAGCAGTTCTTC.

The chain couples TRBV30 to TRBJ1-1; D perhaps matches TRBD1 (6 bases). The CDR3 extends over 14 amino acids. Germline V gene sequence: CDR1 GTSNPN, CDR2 SVGIG (reference sequence). V gave up 2 bases and J gave up 2 bases, with 12 bases separating them. The CDR3 is CAWSKGTYNTEAFF. The CDR3 DNA follows: TGTGCCTGGAGTAAAGGGACATATAACACTGAAGCTTTCTTT.

This sequence joins TRBV27 and TRBJ1-2, with 9 bases lining up with TRBD1. Trimming cost V 7 bases and J 8 bases; bases outside gene matches: 17. This CDR3 contains 16 residues. The germline V gene has CDR1 MNHEY and CDR2 SMNVEV (reference sequence). The CDR3 DNA sequence: TGTGCCAGCAAAGGAACGGACAGGGGTAATTCGGGGGGCTACACCTTC. Translated: CASKGTDRGNSGGYTF.

The V and J genes are TRBV18 and TRBJ1-3; tentative D call: TRBD1 (5 bases). CDR3 length: 14 residues. Germline V gene data show CDR1 as KGHSH and CDR2 as LQKENI. Between the trimmed V and J ends, which lost 4 bases and 4 bases, there was a span of 11 bases. CDR3 nucleotide sequence: TGTGCCAGCTCACGGGGGGAATACGGAAACACCATATATTTT. Protein: CASSRGEYGNTIYF.

V usage is TRBV30 and J usage is TRBJ2-3, with a tentative D call TRBD1 (5 bases). This CDR3 has 13 amino acids. CDR1 is GTSNPN, CDR2 SVGIG, per germline (reference sequence). V shed 1 base and J shed 0 bases, with 5 bases lying between them. For the CDR3, the DNA is TGTGCCTGGAGTGAGGGGAGCACAGATACGCAGTATTTT. It encodes CAWSEGSTDTQYF.

The genes are TRBV7-9 and TRBJ1-2; TRBD1 agrees at 9 bases. The V and J ends lost 2 bases and 6 bases, in that order; junction bases with no gene match: 10. CDR1 and CDR2 (germline): SEHNR, FQNEAQ (reference sequence). The CDR3 consists of 16 residues. CDR3 amino acids: CASSLRGTGRGDGYTF. The CDR3 DNA reads as TGTGCCAGCAGCTTAAGGGGGACAGGGAGGGGCGATGGCTACACCTTC.

V is TRBV6-1 and J is TRBJ2-3; the D gene is possibly TRBD1 (5 bases). CDR3 length: 14 residues. Germline values: CDR1 MNHNS, CDR2 SASEGT. Trimming shortened V by 5 bases and J by 4 bases, and 13 bases separated the two germline ends. CDR3 residues: CASSPSWGADTQYF. Written as DNA, the CDR3 is TGTGCCAGCAGTCCCTCCTGGGGCGCAGATACGCAGTATTTT.